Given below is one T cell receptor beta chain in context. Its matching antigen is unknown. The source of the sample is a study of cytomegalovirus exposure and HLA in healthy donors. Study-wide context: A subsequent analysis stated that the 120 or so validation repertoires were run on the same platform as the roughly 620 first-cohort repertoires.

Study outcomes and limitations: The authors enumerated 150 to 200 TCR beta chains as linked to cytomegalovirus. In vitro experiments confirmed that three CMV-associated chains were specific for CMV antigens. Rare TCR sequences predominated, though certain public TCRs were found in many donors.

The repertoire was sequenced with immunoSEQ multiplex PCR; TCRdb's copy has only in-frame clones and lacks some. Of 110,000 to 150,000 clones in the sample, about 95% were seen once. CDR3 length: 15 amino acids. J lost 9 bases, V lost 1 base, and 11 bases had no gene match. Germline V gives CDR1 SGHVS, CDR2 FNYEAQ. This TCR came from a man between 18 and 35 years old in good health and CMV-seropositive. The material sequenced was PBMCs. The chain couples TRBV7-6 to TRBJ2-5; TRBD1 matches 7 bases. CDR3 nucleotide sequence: TGTGCCAGCAGCTTAGTACAGGGGTCCGCCATGGCCCAGTACTTC. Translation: CASSLVQGSAMAQYF.